Shown below are 16 T cell receptor beta chains from a single sample sequenced in a study of cytomegalovirus exposure and HLA in healthy donors. Primers for the PCR totalled 60 Vbeta and 13 Jbeta. Profiled with immunoSEQ multiplex PCR; TCRdb holds only in-frame clones, not every one. Of just over 85,000 clones listed, approximately 83% are singletons. The sequenced sample consisted of PBMCs. The source of these receptors is a man aged 40-55 years in good health and CMV-seronegative.

This clone was detected a few times. CDR3 nucleotides: TGTGCCAGCAGTGATCGGTGGGGGGGGGCGACAGGCAGCAATCAGCCCCAGCATTTT. Amino acid sequence: CASSDRWGGATGSNQPQHF. This chain joins TRBV6-1 and TRBJ1-5, with a weak D call TRBD1 (6 bases). Looked up from germline, CDR1 is MNHNS and CDR2 is SASEGT. V was cut by 3 bases and J by 1 base, with 22 bases left in between. CDR3 size: 19 residues.

The CDR3 is CASSWAFEAFF. The CDR3 DNA follows: TGTGCCAGCAGCTGGGCCTTTGAAGCTTTCTTT. The chain has TRBV5-5 and TRBJ1-1; D is unresolved. Between the trimmed V and J ends, which lost 3 bases and 7 bases, there was a span of 7 bases. The CDR3 runs to 11 residues. The germline gives CDR1 SGHKS, CDR2 YYEKEE (reference sequence).

The V gene is TRBV28, the J gene TRBJ1-1, with 7 bases lining up with TRBD1. With 11 bases clipped from V and 1 base from J, the junction kept 13 bases outside the gene matches. CDR1 and CDR2 from the germline V gene are MDHEN and SYDVKM. CDR3 length: 15 residues. The CDR3: CASPPRQGENTEAFF. The DNA for the CDR3 is TGTGCCTCACCCCCCCGACAGGGCGAGAACACTGAAGCTTTCTTT.

J is TRBJ1-1 and V is TRBV7-9; TRBD1 is a possible D gene (6 bases). This CDR3 region has 13 residues. Per germline, CDR1 SEHNR and CDR2 FQNEAQ (reference sequence). Trimming shortened V by 2 bases and J by 8 bases, and 12 bases separated the two germline ends. The CDR3 region is CASSLLTGQEAFF. CDR3 coding DNA: TGTGCCAGCAGCTTATTGACCGGACAGGAAGCTTTCTTT. Full variable domain (rest looked up from reference TRBV7-9 and TRBJ1-1): DTGVSQNPRHKITKRGQNVTFRCDPISEHNRLYWYRQTLGQGPEFLTYFQNEAQLEKSRLLSDRFSAERPKGSFSTLEIQRTEQGDSAMYLCASSLLTGQEAFFGQGTRLTVV.

The chain uses TRBV10-2 and TRBJ2-7; possible D gene TRBD2, 6 bases. Germline CDR1 reads WSHSY; CDR2 reads SAAADI. This CDR3 spans 13 amino acids. V was trimmed by 5 bases and J by 3 bases, leaving 11 bases between them. For the CDR3, the DNA is TGCGCCAGCAGTCAGGGACTTAGCTACGAGCAGTACTTC. The encoded protein is CASSQGLSYEQYF.

V gene TRBV4-3 combines with J gene TRBJ2-3; 11 nucleotides match TRBD2. The CDR3 loop spans 14 amino acids. CDR1 and CDR2 (germline): LGHNA, YSLEER. Unmatched junction bases numbered 6, after V lost 2 bases and J lost 11 bases. This CDR3 is CASSQLKTSGEQYF. The CDR3 nucleotides read TGCGCCAGCAGCCAACTAAAGACTAGCGGGGAGCAGTATTTT.

The chain carries TRBV28 and TRBJ1-1; 7 bases match TRBD1. This CDR3 is built from 17 residues. The trim removed 2 bases at V and 0 bases at J, leaving 9 bases unmatched. In germline, CDR1 is MDHEN, CDR2 SYDVKM. This chain's CDR3 is CASSLGPLQGMNTEAFF. The CDR3 DNA sequence: TGTGCCAGCAGTTTAGGCCCTCTACAGGGGATGAACACTGAAGCTTTCTTT.

The V and J genes are TRBV10-2 and TRBJ2-5, with D uncertain. Trimming shortened V by 3 bases and J by 7 bases, and 12 bases separated the two germline ends. The CDR3 consists of 13 residues. Germline V gene data show CDR1 as WSHSY and CDR2 as SAAADI. Here the CDR3 DNA reads TGCGCCAGCAGTGAAGGTAGCCCCCCGACCCAGTACTTC. It codes for CASSEGSPPTQYF.

The V call is TRBV23-1, the J call TRBJ2-7; 7 nucleotides agree with TRBD2. TRBV23-1 is recorded as an ORF, its role being uncertain. The length of the CDR3 is 13 residues. V trimming: 4 bases; J trimming: 4 bases; junction bases outside the gene matches: 4. In DNA form, the CDR3 reads TGCGCCAGCAGTCGATCAGCGGGGTACGAGCAGTACTTC. Its translation: CASSRSAGYEQYF.

The chain is built from TRBV19 and TRBJ1-1, with 9 positions matching TRBD1. Germline trimming cut 6 bases from V and 5 bases from J; bases unmatched to any gene: 4. The germline V gene encodes CDR1 LNHDA and CDR2 SQIVND (reference sequence). This CDR3 comprises 13 residues. This CDR3 is CASRRQGGTEAFF. CDR3 nucleotide sequence: TGTGCCAGTAGGCGACAGGGGGGGACTGAAGCTTTCTTT.

This chain links TRBV5-5 with TRBJ2-7; D is unresolved. CDR1 and CDR2 (germline): SGHKS, YYEKEE (reference sequence). With 7 bases removed from V and 5 bases from J, the gap between germline ends came to 16 bases. This CDR3 is built from 13 residues. The chain's CDR3 is CASGYQASHEQYF. In nucleotides, the CDR3 is TGTGCCAGCGGTTACCAGGCATCCCACGAGCAGTACTTC. The whole variable domain, remainder taken from reference TRBV5-5 and TRBJ2-7, is DAGVTQSPTHLIKTRGQQVTLRCSPISGHKSVSWYQQVLGQGPQFIFQYYEKEERGRGNFPDRFSARQFPNYSSELNVNALLLGDSALYLCASGYQASHEQYFGPGTRLTVT.

This sequence joins TRBV27 and TRBJ1-2; TRBD1 aligns across 7 bases. Trimming took 3 bases from V and 4 from J; bases not matched to a gene: 8. The CDR3 consists of 15 residues. CDR1 is MNHEY, CDR2 SMNVEV, per germline (reference sequence). CDR3 amino acids: CASSFLGQKSYGYTF. DNA of the CDR3: TGTGCCAGCAGTTTCCTGGGACAGAAGTCCTATGGCTACACCTTC.

The rearrangement uses TRBV28 and TRBJ1-1; 7 bases match TRBD1. Germline CDR1 is MDHEN and CDR2 is SYDVKM. Trimming took 5 bases from V and 12 from J; bases not matched to a gene: 9. CDR3 length equals 12 residues. CDR3 loop: CASSPQGVASFF. The DNA for the CDR3 is TGTGCCAGCAGTCCCCAGGGGGTAGCGTCTTTCTTT.

This clone was counted a single time. V usage is TRBV15 and J usage is TRBJ1-1, with 7 bases fitting TRBD1. The CDR3 covers 14 residues. Per germline, CDR1 LNHNV and CDR2 YYDKDF (reference sequence). V dropped 6 bases and J dropped 3; count of bases not matched to a gene: 7. The CDR3 DNA is TGTGCCACCAGTGACCAGGGGGAGGACACTGAAGCTTTCTTT. Amino acid sequence: CATSDQGEDTEAFF.

The genes are TRBV28 and TRBJ1-6; 7 nucleotides agree with TRBD1. Losses at the gene ends were 8 bases for V and 11 bases for J; bases not matched to a gene: 9. CDR3 length: 13 residues. Looked up from germline, CDR1 is MDHEN and CDR2 is SYDVKM. CDR3 sequence (DNA): TGTGCCAGCTACGGACAGGTGATCCCACCCCTCCACTTT. Residues: CASYGQVIPPLHF.

The chain recombines TRBV19 with TRBJ2-3, with D possibly matching TRBD1 (6 bases). Deletions cut 5 bases from V and 2 bases from J, with 17 bases between. The CDR3 length is 16 residues. Germline CDR1 and CDR2: LNHDA and SQIVND (reference sequence). CDR3 amino acids: CASSLTTGLITDTQYF. The CDR3 DNA follows: TGTGCCAGTAGTCTGACGACAGGACTCATCACAGATACGCAGTATTTT. The whole variable domain, filled in from reference TRBV19 and TRBJ2-3, reads DGGITQSPKYLFRKEGQNVTLSCEQNLNHDAMYWYRQDPGQGLRLIYYSQIVNDFQKGDIAEGYSVSREKKESFPLTVTSAQKNPTAFYLCASSLTTGLITDTQYFGPGTRLTVL.